This T cell receptor beta chain was profiled in a study of blood T cell repertoires in COVID-19. Study context: Donors in the United States, Italy and Spain gave samples during acute or convalescent COVID-19. In each case, the material was cDNA or gDNA derived from T cells, B-cell-depleted T cells, or PBMCs.

This clone has only one observation. The data were produced by immunoSEQ multiplex PCR, yet TCRdb's version contains in-frame clones alone and is incomplete. Of around 140,000 clones in the sample, about 89% were seen once. Per germline, CDR1 SQVTM and CDR2 ANQGSEA. The length of the CDR3 is 16 residues. Trimming left V 7 bases short and J 1 base short, with 22 bases between. The chain uses TRBV29-1 and TRBJ1-2, with D possibly matching TRBD1 (5 bases). The sequence was obtained from a man aged 45-65 years with active COVID-19. Sequencing was performed on peripheral blood. CDR3 DNA: TGCAGCGCTCCCACCCCCCAGGACGGGGGTAACTATGGCTACACCTTC. Translated, it gives CSAPTPQDGGNYGYTF.